A selection of T cell receptor beta chains follows, all from one sample in a study of blood T cell repertoires in COVID-19. Here immunoSEQ multiplex PCR was the method, and the copy in TCRdb shows in-frame clones only, minus some. The table shows around 430,000 clones, with around 88% occurring only once. Material: peripheral blood. The origin of the receptors is a woman aged 50 to 60 with COVID-19, enrolled during active disease. Each CDR3 is given with its conserved first and last residue. A D gene is named only where the DNA matches it firmly. Rows may omit the clone size; those that give it use once, few, many or a size class.

v_gene	d_gene	j_gene	abundance	CDR3nt	CDR3aa
TRBV3-1/TRBV3-2	TRBD2	TRBJ2-3	-	TGTGCCAGCAGGGAAGCGGGGGCAGGGACAGATACGCAGTATTTT	CASREAGAGTDTQYF
TRBV19	-	TRBJ1-1	-	TGTGCCAGTAGTATAGGCAGGCCAAACACTGAAGCTTTCTTT	CASSIGRPNTEAFF
TRBV18	-	TRBJ2-7	-	TGTGCCAGCTCACCCTCGGCCCAGCGCCTCGGTGGCGAGCAGTACTTC	CASSPSAQRLGGEQYF
TRBV18	-	TRBJ2-3	-	TGTGCCAGCTCACCACCGACCGGGACAGATACGCAGTATTTT	CASSPPTGTDTQYF
TRBV19	-	TRBJ2-4	-	TGTGCCAGTAGTAGGAGCCTTTCTGCGGACATTCAGTACTTC	CASSRSLSADIQYF
TRBV7-9	TRBD2	TRBJ2-7	-	TGTGCCAGCAGCTTAGGACTAGCGGGGGCCTCCTACGAGCAGTACTTC	CASSLGLAGASYEQYF
TRBV6-5	TRBD1	TRBJ1-1	-	TGTGCCAGCAGTTTGCTAACAGGGGCCGACACTGAAGCTTTCTTT	CASSLLTGADTEAFF
TRBV2	-	TRBJ2-1	-	TGTGCCAGCAGACCGACAGGACCCTACAATGAGCAGTTCTTC	CASRPTGPYNEQFF
TRBV4-1	-	TRBJ1-1	-	TGCGCCAGCAGCCAAGATAGCGGCGGGGGTAAGGCTGAAGCTTTCTTT	CASSQDSGGGKAEAFF
TRBV6-6	-	TRBJ1-2	once	TGTGCCAGCAGTTACCTGGTGACAGGTAACTATGGCTACACCTTC	CASSYLVTGNYGYTF
TRBV19	-	TRBJ1-4	once	TGTGCCAGTAGTATAGCGGCGGTGTCTAATGAAAAACTGTTTTTT	CASSIAAVSNEKLFF
TRBV15	TRBD1	TRBJ2-7	-	TGTGCCACCAGCAGTTCCGGGACAGGGGAGTTCGAGCAGTACTTC	CATSSSGTGEFEQYF
TRBV3-1/TRBV3-2	TRBD2	TRBJ2-3	-	TGTGCCAGCACTCCTAGCGGGGGGCGACATGATACGCAGTATTTT	CASTPSGGRHDTQYF
TRBV2	-	TRBJ2-5	once	TGTGCCAGCAGTGCGTTTAGGGGTGAGACCCAGTACTTC	CASSAFRGETQYF
TRBV18	-	TRBJ1-6	-	TGTGCCAGCTCACCGGGGCAGGGGCGGGATTCACCCCTCCACTTT	CASSPGQGRDSPLHF
TRBV6-2/TRBV6-3	-	TRBJ1-1	few	TGTGCCAGCAGTCAGGGGACTGAAGCTTTCTTT	CASSQGTEAFF
TRBV4-2	TRBD2	TRBJ2-2	-	TGTGCCAGCAGCCAAGATCGGCAAGCGGGGGGGCCAATAGGGGAGCTGTTTTTT	CASSQDRQAGGPIGELFF
TRBV5-1	TRBD1	TRBJ2-7	-	TGCGCCAGCAGCTTTAGACCCGGGACAGGGGCCTACGAGCAGTACTTC	CASSFRPGTGAYEQYF
TRBV5-5	-	TRBJ1-3	-	TGTGCCAGCAGCTTAAGAGCTTTAGGAAACACCATATATTTT	CASSLRALGNTIYF
TRBV7-2	-	TRBJ1-1	-	TGTGCCAGCAGCTTAGTCCCCCCGCCCGGGACTGAAGCTTTCTTT	CASSLVPPPGTEAFF
TRBV7-2	TRBD2	TRBJ2-2	-	TGTGCCAGCAGCTTAGATGTCCTAGCGGGGGATTACGGGGAGCTGTTTTTT	CASSLDVLAGDYGELFF
TRBV3-1/TRBV3-2	TRBD1	TRBJ1-1	-	TGTGCCAGCGCGGACAGGGCGGAAACTGAAGCTTTCTTT	CASADRAETEAFF
TRBV2	-	TRBJ1-2	-	TGTGCCAGCAGTGAAGCGCGGGGTGGGTATGGCTACACCTTC	CASSEARGGYGYTF
TRBV28	-	TRBJ1-5	many	TGTGCCAGCAGTTTGACTGGGGCAGTGGCGGAGCCCCAGCATTTT	CASSLTGAVAEPQHF
TRBV10-1	-	TRBJ1-1	-	TGCGCCAGCAGTTTAACCGGTAACACTGAAGCTTTCTTT	CASSLTGNTEAFF
TRBV10-3	-	TRBJ1-5	-	TGTGCCATCGGGGATCCTACAGGAGGCAATCAGCCCCAGCATTTT	CAIGDPTGGNQPQHF
TRBV5-1	-	TRBJ2-3	-	TGCGCCAGCAGCCCGGTAGTAGCTGGCACAGATACGCAGTATTTT	CASSPVVAGTDTQYF
TRBV3-1/TRBV3-2	TRBD1	TRBJ2-7	-	TGTGCCAGCAGCCCAAGACGGACAGGGCACGAGCAGTACTTC	CASSPRRTGHEQYF
TRBV28	-	TRBJ1-1	-	TGTGCCAGCAGTTTGAGGCAGGAAGCTTTCTTT	CASSLRQEAFF
TRBV19	TRBD1	TRBJ1-4	-	TGTGCCAGTAGTCCGGACAGGGTAGATAAAAAACTGTTTTTT	CASSPDRVDKKLFF
TRBV6-5	-	TRBJ2-5	-	TGTGCCAGCAGGGACACGGCTCAAGAGACCCAGTACTTC	CASRDTAQETQYF
TRBV6-5	-	TRBJ1-2	once	TGTGCCAGCACACCCCGGGGGAGTACCTTCTATGGCTACACCTTC	CASTPRGSTFYGYTF
TRBV5-6	-	TRBJ1-1	-	TGTGCCAGCACCTTGAGTCCTCAGGGCGCTACTGAAGCTTTCTTT	CASTLSPQGATEAFF
TRBV12-3/TRBV12-4	TRBD1	TRBJ1-4	-	TGTGCCAGCACGGACAGGGAAAGCGGAAAACTGTTTTTT	CASTDRESGKLFF
TRBV9	-	TRBJ2-3	-	TGTGCCAGCAGCGCCTCGATCGGGACTCTGGGCACAGATACGCAGTATTTT	CASSASIGTLGTDTQYF
TRBV28	-	TRBJ1-2	-	TGTGCCAGCAGTTTTTTTCCACCCCCTGCAGGTGACTATGGCTACACCTTC	CASSFFPPPAGDYGYTF
TRBV19	TRBD1	TRBJ2-2	-	TGTGCCATTGCGGGACAGGGCACCGGGGAGCTGTTTTTT	CAIAGQGTGELFF
TRBV19	-	TRBJ1-1	-	TGTGCCAGTAGCAGAAGACAGGTGGCGGTGAACACTGAAGCTTTCTTT	CASSRRQVAVNTEAFF
TRBV5-8	TRBD2	TRBJ2-1	-	TGTGCCAGCAGCGCCCGGAGAGGCGGGGGGGCGATATTCTTC	CASSARRGGGAIFF
TRBV3-1/TRBV3-2	-	TRBJ1-2	-	TGTGCCAGCAGCCAAGCGAGAAGTATGGGCTACACCTTC	CASSQARSMGYTF
TRBV5-8	-	TRBJ2-3	-	TGTGCCAGCGGCGCCCACGGGGAGGATTTCACAGATACGCAGTATTTT	CASGAHGEDFTDTQYF
TRBV7-8	-	TRBJ1-6	few	TGTGCCAGCAGCTTAGAAGCGGGTTTGAATAATTCACCCCTCCACTTT	CASSLEAGLNNSPLHF
TRBV2	TRBD1	TRBJ1-5	few	TGTGCCAGCAGTGTCCCGACAGGGGGTAACATAAGGAGTCAGCCCCAGCATTTT	CASSVPTGGNIRSQPQHF
TRBV4-2	TRBD2	TRBJ2-1	-	TGTGCCAGCACCCTAGCGGGGGGCCACAATGAGCAGTTCTTC	CASTLAGGHNEQFF